Shown below are 22 T cell receptor beta chains from a single sample sequenced in a study of naive and memory T cell subsets. The beta constant-region primer was an equimolar mix of two oligonucleotides covering TRBC1 and TRBC2. Ligated cDNA was amplified by four rounds of PCR with nested alpha and beta constant-region primers and SP2. From the UMI-ligation and nested PCR reads, TCRdb called clonotypes with MiXCR, one entry per CDR3 protein. Among 30,000 to 40,000 distinct CDR3 sequences, less than 20% were seen once, and the ten largest hold under 4%. Material: effector memory CD4+ T cells from blood. Subset defined: effector memory, CD45RA- CD27-. The receptors were sampled from a human donor in good health.

This chain connects TRBV6-5 to TRBJ2-1; no clear D gene. Germline CDR1 is MNHEY and CDR2 is SVGAGI. This CDR3 spans 15 amino acids. Trimming pared 2 bases from V and 5 bases from J, leaving 13 bases between. CDR3 nucleotides: TGTGCCAGCAGTTACCGGCTTGGCGGCCACAATGAGCAGTTCTTC. This sequence encodes CASSYRLGGHNEQFF.

This rearrangement joins TRBV28 to TRBJ1-2; tentative D call: TRBD1 (6 bases). V lost 6 bases and J lost 1, with 15 bases in between. The CDR3 spans 15 residues. The germline CDR1 and CDR2 sequences are MDHEN and SYDVKM. DNA of the CDR3: TGTGCCAGCAGCCCGACCGGGACACATAACTATGGCTACACCTTC. Its protein product is CASSPTGTHNYGYTF.

This clonotype was counted between two and nine times. The rearrangement joins TRBV7-2 to TRBJ2-2; the D gene is possibly TRBD1 (7 bases). This CDR3 is 15 amino acids long. CDR1 and CDR2 (germline): SGHTA, FQGNSA. V lost 5 bases, J lost 6 bases, and 16 bases lay in between. The CDR3 DNA reads as TGTGCCAGCAGCCTCCGACGGGGGACAGCCGGGGAGCTGTTTTTT. It codes for CASSLRRGTAGELFF.

J is TRBJ2-3 and V is TRBV5-1; D may correspond to TRBD1 or TRBD2 (5 bases each). The CDR3 sequence is 14 residues long. Germline CDR1 reads SGHRS; CDR2 reads YFSETQ. Deletions cut 1 base from V and 1 base from J, with 7 bases between. In nucleotides, the CDR3 is TGCGCCAGCAGCTTGCAGGGACGCACAGATACGCAGTATTTT. It is translated as CASSLQGRTDTQYF.

There are many counts of this clonotype. The rearrangement links TRBV2 to TRBJ1-1; unclear D gene. Germline lookup yields CDR1 SNHLY and CDR2 FYNNEI. CDR3 length equals 14 residues. Trimming shortened V by 4 bases and J by 1 base, and 10 bases separated the two germline ends. DNA of the CDR3: TGTGCCAGCAGTGGTGAGTGGGGGAACACTGAAGCTTTCTTT. Protein sequence: CASSGEWGNTEAFF.

The chain is built from TRBV20-1 and TRBJ2-4; the match to TRBD1 covers 8 bases. This CDR3 comprises 14 residues. Germline CDR1 reads DFQATT; CDR2 reads SNEGSKA (reference sequence). The V gene end was trimmed by 2 bases and the J gene end by 3 bases; junction bases not matched to a gene: 3. The CDR3 spells CSARPGQGKNIQYF. The DNA of the CDR3 is TGCAGTGCTAGACCCGGACAGGGCAAAAACATTCAGTACTTC.

J is TRBJ2-1 and V is TRBV18; D is perhaps TRBD2 (6 bases). The CDR3 is made up of 17 amino acids. V was pared by 4 bases and J by 0 bases, with 16 bases between. Germline assignment: CDR1 KGHSH and CDR2 LQKENI. In DNA form, the CDR3 reads TGTGCCAGCTCACGGACCCCGACTAGGAGCTCCTACAATGAGCAGTTCTTC. Amino acids: CASSRTPTRSSYNEQFF.

V and J are TRBV6-1 and TRBJ2-1; D perhaps matches TRBD2 (6 bases). The V end was cut by 6 bases, the J end by 2 bases, with 17 bases between. CDR3 length: 16 residues. Germline V lookup: CDR1 MNHNS, CDR2 SASEGT. CDR3 residues: CASRGAGGGAYNEQFF. DNA of the CDR3: TGTGCCAGCAGGGGAGCGGGCGGAGGGGCCTACAATGAGCAGTTCTTC.

The V gene is TRBV20-1, the J gene TRBJ1-6; D possibly corresponds to TRBD1 (5 bases). Trimming took 3 bases from V and 7 from J, leaving 16 bases between them. Germline CDR1 DFQATT, CDR2 SNEGSKA (reference sequence). The CDR3 has 15 amino acids. The CDR3 coding sequence is TGCAGTGCTAGCCGCCAGGGTGGTGGCAATTCACCCCTCCACTTT. This gives the protein CSASRQGGGNSPLHF.

This clonotype was counted ten times or more. The gene calls are TRBV10-3 and TRBJ1-3, with D possibly matching TRBD1 (5 bases). Germline V gene sequence: CDR1 ENHRY, CDR2 SYGVKD. V was cut by 6 bases and J by 0 bases, with 12 bases left in between. This CDR3 has 15 residues. The CDR3 loop reads CAIRGDLVSGNTIYF. In DNA, the CDR3 is TGTGCCATCAGGGGGGATTTGGTCTCTGGAAACACCATATATTTT.

The chain links TRBV20-1 to TRBJ1-2, with unresolved D. This CDR3 comprises 15 residues. V lost 1 base to trimming and J lost 0 bases, with 12 bases between them. Per germline, CDR1 DFQATT and CDR2 SNEGSKA (reference sequence). CDR3 loop: CSARGNTGSNYGYTF. The CDR3 DNA follows: TGCAGTGCTAGAGGGAACACCGGTTCTAACTATGGCTACACCTTC.

This clonotype is medium-sized by share. The chain joins TRBV6-5 to TRBJ2-7; no firm D call. V lost 6 bases, J lost 3 bases, and 6 bases lay in between. This CDR3 is built from 11 residues. Germline CDR1 reads MNHEY; CDR2 reads SVGAGI. Here the CDR3 reads CASSHLYEQYF. In nucleotides, the CDR3 is TGTGCCAGCAGCCACCTCTACGAGCAGTACTTC.

This clonotype was recorded at least ten times. This chain links TRBV4-1 with TRBJ2-7; D call uncertain. The germline V gene has CDR1 MGHRA and CDR2 YSYEKL. Trimming pared 0 bases from V and 11 bases from J, leaving 8 bases between. This CDR3 has 11 residues. CDR3 coding DNA: TGCGCCAGCAGCCAAGACGGCCCAAAGTACTTC. It yields the protein CASSQDGPKYF.

The table lists this clonotype with many counts. The J gene is TRBJ2-7, the V gene TRBV20-1; 8 positions match TRBD1. The CDR3 contains 15 residues. Trimming took 0 bases from V and 4 from J; bases not matched to a gene: 8. Germline values: CDR1 DFQATT, CDR2 SNEGSKA (reference sequence). CDR3 residues: CSARDLGQGLYEQYF. CDR3 sequence (DNA): TGCAGTGCTAGAGATCTAGGACAGGGTTTGTACGAGCAGTACTTC.

This clonotype is medium-sized (0.01 to 0.1%) within its sample. DNA for the CDR3: TGTGCCAGCAGTTTATATCCAGGGATGCACGAGCAGTACTTC. It specifies CASSLYPGMHEQYF. The V and J genes are TRBV12-3 or TRBV12-4 and TRBJ2-7; TRBD1 is a possible D gene (5 bases). The CDR3 runs 14 residues. Trimming cost V 2 bases and J 5 bases, with 13 bases left between them.

This chain uses TRBV7-2 with TRBJ2-5, with D possibly matching TRBD1 (6 bases). This CDR3 is built from 14 residues. Germline values: CDR1 SGHTA, CDR2 FQGNSA. The V end was cut by 2 bases, the J end by 2 bases, with 9 bases between. The CDR3 sequence: CASSLYQGQETQYF. CDR3 DNA sequence: TGTGCCAGCAGCTTATATCAGGGGCAAGAGACCCAGTACTTC.

There are many counts of this clonotype. The chain recombines TRBV30 with TRBJ1-2; 7 bases map to TRBD1. V shed 4 bases, J shed 0 bases, and the junction held 8 bases outside the gene matches. The CDR3 totals 15 residues. Germline loops: CDR1 GTSNPN, CDR2 SVGIG (reference sequence). CDR3 in amino acids: CAWTWTDRPNYGYTF. The CDR3 coding sequence is TGTGCCTGGACTTGGACGGACAGGCCTAACTATGGCTACACCTTC.

This sequence joins TRBV4-3 and TRBJ2-2, with a tentative D call TRBD1 (5 bases). CDR1 is LGHNA, CDR2 YSLEER, per germline. V lost 1 base and J 9 bases, leaving 12 bases between the germline ends. This CDR3 contains 14 residues. CDR3 DNA: TGCGCCAGCAGCCAAGCCCGACAGACCCGGGAGCTGTTTTTT. Protein product: CASSQARQTRELFF.

V and J are TRBV9 and TRBJ2-5; 11 nucleotides match TRBD2. Germline trimming cut 2 bases from V and 2 bases from J; bases unmatched to any gene: 8. Looked up from germline, CDR1 is SGDLS and CDR2 is YYNGEE. CDR3 length: 17 amino acids. The DNA of the CDR3 is TGTGCCAGCAGCGTCGGACTAGCGGGCCACAATCAAGAGACCCAGTACTTC. Its translation is CASSVGLAGHNQETQYF.

This clonotype appeared a few times. The rearrangement uses TRBV29-1 and TRBJ1-3; 7 bases line up with TRBD1. Germline values: CDR1 SQVTM, CDR2 ANQGSEA. J lost 0 bases, V lost 4 bases, and 6 bases had no gene match. There are 15 residues in the CDR3. CDR3 in amino acids: CSVGLGTASGNTIYF. Here the CDR3 DNA reads TGCAGCGTTGGGCTAGGGACAGCCTCTGGAAACACCATATATTTT.

The gene calls are TRBV18 and TRBJ1-1; possibly TRBD1 for D (5 bases). From germline, CDR1 is KGHSH and CDR2 LQKENI. The CDR3 spans 14 residues. Trimming left V 5 bases short and J 1 base short, with 11 bases between. The CDR3 loop is CASSSFRENTEAFF. DNA of the CDR3: TGTGCCAGCTCATCCTTCAGGGAGAACACTGAAGCTTTCTTT.

This clonotype was detected many times. The J gene is TRBJ1-2, the V gene TRBV20-1; 7 bases fit TRBD1. V shed 5 bases and J 4 bases; nucleotides not matched to a gene: 4. The CDR3 extends over 12 amino acids. Germline CDR1 is DFQATT and CDR2 is SNEGSKA (reference sequence). The DNA for the CDR3 is TGCAGTGCTTTGACAGGGCCCTATGGCTACACCTTC. The encoded protein is CSALTGPYGYTF.